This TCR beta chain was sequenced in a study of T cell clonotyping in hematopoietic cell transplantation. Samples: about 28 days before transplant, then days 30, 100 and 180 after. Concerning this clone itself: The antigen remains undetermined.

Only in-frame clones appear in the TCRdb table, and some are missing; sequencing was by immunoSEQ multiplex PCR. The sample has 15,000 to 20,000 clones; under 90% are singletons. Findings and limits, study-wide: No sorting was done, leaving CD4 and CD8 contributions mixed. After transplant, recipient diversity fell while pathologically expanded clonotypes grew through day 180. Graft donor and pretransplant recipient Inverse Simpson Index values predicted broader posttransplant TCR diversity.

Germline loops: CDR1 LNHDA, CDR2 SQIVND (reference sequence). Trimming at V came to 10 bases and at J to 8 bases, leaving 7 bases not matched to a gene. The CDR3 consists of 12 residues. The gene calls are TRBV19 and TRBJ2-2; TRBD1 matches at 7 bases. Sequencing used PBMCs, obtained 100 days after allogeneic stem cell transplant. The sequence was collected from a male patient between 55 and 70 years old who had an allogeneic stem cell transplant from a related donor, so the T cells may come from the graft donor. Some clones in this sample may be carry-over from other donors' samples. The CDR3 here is CATNTGEGELFF. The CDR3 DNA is TGTGCCACCAATACAGGGGAAGGGGAGCTGTTTTTT.